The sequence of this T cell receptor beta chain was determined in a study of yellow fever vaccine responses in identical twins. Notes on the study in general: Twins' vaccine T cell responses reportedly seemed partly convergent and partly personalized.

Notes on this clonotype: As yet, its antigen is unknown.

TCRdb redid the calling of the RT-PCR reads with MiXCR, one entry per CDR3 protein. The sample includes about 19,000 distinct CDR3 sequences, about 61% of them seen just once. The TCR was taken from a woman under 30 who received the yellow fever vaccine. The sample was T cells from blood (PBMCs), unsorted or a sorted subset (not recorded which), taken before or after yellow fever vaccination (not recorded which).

The CDR3 DNA is TGTGCCAGCAGTGCTTTAGGGGCGATGAACACTGAAGCTTTCTTT. It codes for CASSALGAMNTEAFF. The chain has TRBV25-1 and TRBJ1-1, with a tentative D call TRBD1 (5 bases). Germline lookup yields CDR1 MGHDK and CDR2 SYGVNS. V was cut by 4 bases and J by 0 bases, with 12 bases left in between. The CDR3 spans 15 residues.